This note documents a single TCR beta chain sequence. The source of the sample is a study of blood T cell repertoires in COVID-19. Study in general: The United States, Italy and Spain supplied acute and convalescent COVID-19 samples. Sources were T cells, B-cell-depleted T cells, or PBMCs; the material itself was cDNA or gDNA.

Here immunoSEQ multiplex PCR was the method, and the copy in TCRdb shows in-frame clones only, minus some. The table records around 330,000 clones, around nine tenths of them present only once. The trim removed 2 bases at V and 2 bases at J, leaving 15 bases unmatched. This CDR3 region has 19 residues. Germline V gives CDR1 LGHNA, CDR2 YNFKEQ. The specimen sequenced was peripheral blood. The receptor's source is a woman aged 50 to 60 with active or convalescent COVID-19. V is TRBV4-2 and J is TRBJ2-1; the match to TRBD2 covers 7 bases. The CDR3 bases are TGTGCCAGCAGCCAAATGGCCTATGGGGAGGGCCACACCTACAATGAGCAGTTCTTC. Translated: CASSQMAYGEGHTYNEQFF.